Here is one T cell receptor (beta chain) with its context. Its antigen remains unidentified. This sample stems from a study of cytomegalovirus exposure and HLA in healthy donors. V was pared by 4 bases and J by 1 base, with 6 bases of the junction left unmatched. Germline CDR1 and CDR2: KGHSH and LQKENI. The CDR3 consists of 17 residues. Primers: 60 Vbeta forward and 13 Jbeta reverse. Clones were sequenced by immunoSEQ multiplex PCR, and TCRdb holds only the in-frame ones, with some missing. The sample spans around 210,000 clones; the ten largest clones claim roughly 1.2%. General study points: Per a prior analysis, the majority of TCR beta V segments were productive roughly 90% or roughly 30% of the time.

This chain joins TRBV18 and TRBJ2-6, with 8 bases that match TRBD1. The specimen was PBMCs. The TCR was taken from a girl aged 2-15 years in good health and CMV-seropositive. The CDR3 spells CASSHGTGMSGANVLTF. CDR3 coding DNA: TGTGCCAGCTCACACGGGACAGGCATGTCTGGGGCCAACGTCCTGACTTTC.